Listed below are T cell receptor beta chains from one sample, sequenced in a study of T cells after yellow fever vaccination. TCRdb processed the 5' RACE reads anew with MiXCR; each CDR3 protein has one entry. The data hold 550,000 to 750,000 distinct CDR3 sequences, with less than 15% observed a single time. The sequences come from PBMCs, collected on the day of the yellow fever booster vaccination. The receptors derive from a man aged 25-45 years who received the YFV17D yellow fever vaccine. Both conserved end residues are part of each CDR3. D genes are given only for firm matches. Clone sizes are given selectively: once, few, many, or a class where the clone is expanded.

v_call	clone_size	j_call	d_call	cdr3_nt	cdr3_aa
TRBV18	many	TRBJ1-5	.	TGTGCCAGCAGCCCAGGGGGCAATCAGCCCCAGCATTTT	CASSPGGNQPQHF
TRBV30	.	TRBJ2-7	.	TGTGCCTGGAGTAGAGACACCGAGACGTACTTC	CAWSRDTETYF
TRBV29-1	few	TRBJ1-1	.	TGCAGCGTCCAACAGTTACAGGTGCCGAACACTGAAGCTTTCTTT	CSVQQLQVPNTEAFF
TRBV7-9	few	TRBJ2-2	.	TGTGCCAGCAGCTACGGACAGAGCACCGGGGAGCTGTTTTTT	CASSYGQSTGELFF
TRBV20-1	many	TRBJ1-2	.	TGCAGTGCTAGAGGCCTAAGAGCCACCCCCCATGGCTACACCTTC	CSARGLRATPHGYTF
TRBV5-1	few	TRBJ2-3	TRBD1	TGCGCCAGCAGTTCCGGGACAGGGTCTACAGATACGCAGTATTTT	CASSSGTGSTDTQYF
TRBV7-2	few	TRBJ2-1	.	TGTGCCAGCAGCTTAGGGGGAGGTCGGGATGAGCAGTTCTTC	CASSLGGGRDEQFF
TRBV9	.	TRBJ2-1	.	TGTGCCAGCAGCGGGGGACTCGAGCAGTTCTTC	CASSGGLEQFF
TRBV4-3	.	TRBJ2-5	.	TGCGCCAGCAGCCAATCACCATCGGAGACCCAGTACTTC	CASSQSPSETQYF
TRBV11-2	few	TRBJ2-7	.	TGTGCCAGCAGCCATTACGGTCTCGAGCAGTACTTC	CASSHYGLEQYF
TRBV20-1	few	TRBJ2-3	TRBD2	TGCAGTGCTAGAGGTAGCGGGAACACAGATACGCAGTATTTT	CSARGSGNTDTQYF
TRBV29-1	few	TRBJ2-1	TRBD2	TGCAGCGTTGGTCTAGCGGGACCAAACAATGAGCAGTTCTTC	CSVGLAGPNNEQFF
TRBV5-1	many	TRBJ2-7	TRBD1	TGCGCCAGCAGCGGGACAGCCTCCTACGAGCAGTACTTC	CASSGTASYEQYF
TRBV11-2	.	TRBJ2-3	.	TGTGCCAGCAGCACCCCCAGCGGATCAGATACGCAGTATTTT	CASSTPSGSDTQYF
TRBV20-1	few	TRBJ1-6	.	TGCAGTGGGTCGGCAGGGGCCAATTCACCCCTCCACTTT	CSGSAGANSPLHF
TRBV5-1	few	TRBJ1-3	.	TGCGCCAGCAGCTTGGAATCAACTGGAAACACCATATATTTT	CASSLESTGNTIYF
TRBV19	few	TRBJ1-2	TRBD1	TGTGCCAGTAGTAAAAGGACCGGGACAGGGGCCCTCAATATCTATGGCTACACCTTC	CASSKRTGTGALNIYGYTF
TRBV25-1	few	TRBJ1-5	.	TGTGCCAGCAGGTCAGGGAGCAAGGTTCAAAATCAGCCCCAGCATTTT	CASRSGSKVQNQPQHF
TRBV7-9	.	TRBJ2-7	TRBD2	TGTGCCAGCAGCTCATGGACTAGCGTCCTAGCATACGAGCAGTACTTC	CASSSWTSVLAYEQYF
TRBV4-3	many	TRBJ1-1	.	TGCGCCAGCAGCCAGCTACAGGGGAACACTGAAGCTTTCTTT	CASSQLQGNTEAFF
TRBV20-1	.	TRBJ2-2	.	TGCAGTGCTCGTCATGACGTGAACACCGGGGAGCTGTTTTTT	CSARHDVNTGELFF
TRBV5-1	.	TRBJ2-3	.	TGCGCCAGCAGCTCTCAGGGCCCGGGTGACACAGATACGCAGTATTTT	CASSSQGPGDTDTQYF
TRBV3-1	.	TRBJ2-7	TRBD1	TGTGCCAGCAGCCCCACGGGACAGCCGACCTACGAGCAGTACTTC	CASSPTGQPTYEQYF
TRBV19	.	TRBJ2-1	TRBD2	TGTGCCAGTAGTTCCAGACTAGCCGGGAATGAGCAGTTCTTC	CASSSRLAGNEQFF